These 17 T cell receptor beta chains originate from one sample sequenced in a study of technical replicates of blood from a handful of donors. Assay used: immunoSEQ multiplex PCR; TCRdb lists only in-frame clones, some missing. The data contain about 69,000 clones, approximately 88% of them singletons. The sample consisted of PBMCs. The source of these receptors is a human donor in good health. Some clones in this sample may be carry-over from other donors' samples.

This chain uses TRBV7-6 with TRBJ1-3; the match to TRBD1 covers 7 bases. Germline loops: CDR1 SGHVS, CDR2 FNYEAQ. CDR3 length equals 16 residues. Trimming at V came to 4 bases and at J to 1 base, leaving 7 bases not matched to a gene. In DNA form, the CDR3 reads TGTGCCAGCAGCTCCATACAGGGGCCTTCTGGAAACACCATATATTTT. Encoded protein: CASSSIQGPSGNTIYF.

The chain recombines TRBV4-1 with TRBJ1-2; D is perhaps TRBD1 (5 bases). The ends were cut back, 0 bases at V and 4 bases at J, with 12 bases in the middle. CDR3 length: 15 residues. Germline CDR1 reads MGHRA; CDR2 reads YSYEKL. This CDR3 is CASSQDTGGGYGYTF. The CDR3 coding sequence is TGCGCCAGCAGCCAAGATACGGGGGGGGGCTATGGCTACACCTTC.

V is TRBV6-5 and J is TRBJ2-1; TRBD1 is a possible D gene (6 bases). This CDR3 has 16 residues. Deletions cut 2 bases from V and 4 bases from J, with 15 bases between. Germline V lookup: CDR1 MNHEY, CDR2 SVGAGI. The CDR3 DNA sequence: TGTGCCAGCAGTTACACCGGGACAAAACTTTACAATGAGCAGTTCTTC. Translated: CASSYTGTKLYNEQFF.

The genes are TRBV6-5 and TRBJ2-1; TRBD2 agrees at 7 bases. This CDR3 contains 13 residues. Unmatched junction bases numbered 4, after V lost 6 bases and J lost 5 bases. Germline V CDR1 and CDR2: MNHEY, SVGAGI. For the CDR3, the DNA is TGTGCCAGCAGCAGACTAGCAGACAATGAGCAGTTCTTC. Residues: CASSRLADNEQFF.

Only a few counts were recorded for this clone. The chain links TRBV13 to TRBJ2-1, with 9 bases fitting TRBD1. V gave up 5 bases and J gave up 5 bases; unmatched junction bases: 13. The CDR3 consists of 17 residues. Germline-derived CDR1 and CDR2 are PRHDT and FYEKMQ (reference sequence). CDR3 region: CASSTGQGPFFDNEQFF. The CDR3 bases are TGTGCCAGCAGCACAGGACAGGGGCCGTTCTTCGACAATGAGCAGTTCTTC.

The genes are TRBV10-3 and TRBJ2-2, with TRBD2 identical over 7 bases. The germline V gene has CDR1 ENHRY and CDR2 SYGVKD. V lost 7 bases and J lost 0; bases outside the gene matches: 2. The CDR3 contains 14 residues. This CDR3 reads CAIMAGANTGELFF. In nucleotides, the CDR3 is TGTGCCATCATGGCGGGGGCGAACACCGGGGAGCTGTTTTTT.

The gene calls are TRBV27 and TRBJ1-1; perhaps TRBD1 as D (5 bases). The V gene's germline CDR1 is MNHEY and CDR2 SMNVEV (reference sequence). The CDR3 sequence is 14 residues long. Between the trimmed V and J ends, which lost 2 bases and 5 bases, there was a span of 12 bases. The CDR3 DNA reads TGTGCCAGCAGTTTAGGGGGGGGGAGTACTGAAGCTTTCTTT. It encodes CASSLGGGSTEAFF.

The V gene is TRBV6-1, the J gene TRBJ1-1, with D maybe TRBD1 (5 bases). Germline V gene lookup returns CDR1 MNHNS and CDR2 SASEGT. The CDR3 runs 14 residues. The germline V and J ends were trimmed by 8 bases and 0 bases, with 13 bases remaining between them. CDR3 loop: CASGQGLMNTEAFF. CDR3 coding DNA: TGTGCCAGCGGCCAGGGCCTCATGAACACTGAAGCTTTCTTT.

This sequence joins TRBV11-2 and TRBJ1-1; weak D call: TRBD1 (5 bases). CDR1 and CDR2 from the germline V gene are SGHAT and FQNNGV. The length of the CDR3 is 16 residues. Trimming took off 1 base at V and 5 bases at J, with 17 bases between the two ends. This CDR3 reads CASSLGEFWGVTEAFF. Here the CDR3 DNA reads TGTGCCAGCAGCTTAGGGGAATTCTGGGGGGTTACTGAAGCTTTCTTT.

The chain combines TRBV29-1 with TRBJ1-1, with D possibly being TRBD1 (6 bases). The V gene lost 5 bases and the J gene lost 7 bases, with 8 bases spanning the gap. Germline V gives CDR1 SQVTM, CDR2 ANQGSEA. The CDR3 sequence is 10 residues long. The CDR3 region is CSVTQGEAFF. CDR3 sequence (DNA): TGCAGCGTTACACAGGGTGAAGCTTTCTTT. Drawing the rest from reference TRBV29-1 and TRBJ1-1, the complete variable domain is SAVISQKPSRDICQRGTSLTIQCQVDSQVTMMFWYRQQPGQSLTLIATANQGSEATYESGFVIDKFPISRPNLTFSTLTVSNMSPEDSSIYLCSVTQGEAFFGQGTRLTVV.

The chain employs TRBV7-3 and TRBJ1-4; D unclear. Germline V gives CDR1 SGHTA, CDR2 FQGTGA. The CDR3 spans 14 residues. Trimming took 10 bases from V and 8 from J, leaving 20 bases between them. The CDR3 reads CATPVRPLSEKLFF. CDR3 DNA sequence: TGTGCCACCCCTGTTCGGCCACTAAGCGAAAAACTGTTTTTT. The full variable domain, its missing parts supplied by reference TRBV7-3 and TRBJ1-4, is GAGVSQTPSNKVTEKGKYVELRCDPISGHTALYWYRQSLGQGPEFLIYFQGTGAADDSGLPNDRFFAVRPEGSVSTLKIQRTERGDSAVYLCATPVRPLSEKLFFGSGTQLSVL.

The gene calls are TRBV5-6 and TRBJ2-3; possible D gene TRBD1, 5 bases. This CDR3 is built from 13 residues. V was clipped by 4 bases and J by 0 bases, with 6 bases between them. The germline CDR1 and CDR2 sequences are SGHDT and YYEEEE. CDR3 sequence (DNA): TGTGCCAGCAGCGGGGCTAGCACAGATACGCAGTATTTT. The encoded protein is CASSGASTDTQYF.

This rearrangement joins TRBV10-3 to TRBJ2-2; the D gene is possibly TRBD1 (6 bases). The germline V and J ends were trimmed by 0 bases and 6 bases, with 11 bases remaining between them. Germline V gives CDR1 ENHRY, CDR2 SYGVKD. This CDR3 is 15 amino acids long. DNA for the CDR3: TGTGCCATCAGTGAGTCAGTTGGGGGCCCCGGGGAGCTGTTTTTT. Translated, it gives CAISESVGGPGELFF.

This sequence joins TRBV7-3 and TRBJ2-3; TRBD1 aligns across 7 bases. Trimming removed 5 bases from V and 5 bases from J; junction bases left unmatched: 4. CDR3 length: 13 residues. Germline V gives CDR1 SGHTA, CDR2 FQGTGA. CDR3 in amino acids: CASSAQGRDTQYF. CDR3 sequence (DNA): TGTGCCAGCAGCGCACAGGGGAGAGATACGCAGTATTTT. The entire variable domain, with the rest obtained from reference TRBV7-3 and TRBJ2-3, is as follows: GAGVSQTPSNKVTEKGKYVELRCDPISGHTALYWYRQSLGQGPEFLIYFQGTGAADDSGLPNDRFFAVRPEGSVSTLKIQRTERGDSAVYLCASSAQGRDTQYFGPGTRLTVL.

The chain joins TRBV7-3 to TRBJ2-2, with TRBD2 matching 11 bases. Per germline, CDR1 SGHTA and CDR2 FQGTGA. The CDR3 is 16 amino acids. With V trimmed by 3 bases and J by 4 bases, 4 bases remained unmatched. The CDR3 is CASSLTSGAGTGELFF. CDR3 nucleotides: TGTGCCAGCAGCTTGACTAGCGGGGCGGGCACCGGGGAGCTGTTTTTT. Using reference TRBV7-3 and TRBJ2-2 for the parts outside the CDR3, the full variable domain is GAGVSQTPSNKVTEKGKYVELRCDPISGHTALYWYRQSLGQGPEFLIYFQGTGAADDSGLPNDRFFAVRPEGSVSTLKIQRTERGDSAVYLCASSLTSGAGTGELFFGEGSRLTVL.

The V call is TRBV5-1, the J call TRBJ2-2, with 9 bases matching TRBD1. Trimming removed 4 bases from V and 3 bases from J; junction bases left unmatched: 7. CDR1 is SGHRS and CDR2 is YFSETQ in the germline V gene. This CDR3 region has 16 residues. For the CDR3, the DNA is TGCGCCAGCAGCGCCGGTACAGGGGGCGACACCGGGGAGCTGTTTTTT. Its translation: CASSAGTGGDTGELFF. The whole variable domain, remainder taken from reference TRBV5-1 and TRBJ2-2, is KAGVTQTPRYLIKTRGQQVTLSCSPISGHRSVSWYQQTPGQGLQFLFEYFSETQRNKGNFPGRFSGRQFSNSRSEMNVSTLELGDSALYLCASSAGTGGDTGELFFGEGSRLTVL.

V and J are TRBV7-7 and TRBJ1-2, with a weak D call TRBD1 (5 bases). Trimming cost V 2 bases and J 4 bases, with 14 bases left between them. In germline, CDR1 is SSHAT, CDR2 FNYEAQ (reference sequence). CDR3 length: 15 amino acids. CDR3 in DNA: TGTGCCAGCAGCTTACGCTGTCAGGGAGGCTATGGCTACACCTTC. Its protein is CASSLRCQGGYGYTF.